The rows below give T cell receptor beta chains drawn from one sample of a study of shared clonotypes between healthy human individuals. Sequenced by immunoSEQ multiplex PCR; TCRdb stores in-frame clones only, minus some. In the table there are 2 million to 2.5 million clones, roughly 90% of which are singletons. The sequencing sample was made of naive CD4+ T cells from PBMCs. The receptors derive from a man between 18 and 35 years old in good health. Some clones in this sample may be carry-over from other donors' samples. The CDR3 runs from the conserved cysteine through the conserved F or W. D genes are given only for firm matches. Size is stated for part of the rows, as once, few or many counts, or as a class when the clone is expanded.

d_gene	abundance	v_gene	j_gene	CDR3nt	CDR3aa
TRBD2	.	TRBV10-3	TRBJ2-3	TGTGCCAACTCCCCGCGCTCGGGGGGGGGCCTGGGCACAGATACGCAGTATTTT	CANSPRSGGGLGTDTQYF
.	.	TRBV18	TRBJ2-2	TGTGCCAGCTCACCCGCCGTTGGCCGCGCTACCGGGGAGCTGTTTTTT	CASSPAVGRATGELFF
.	.	TRBV9	TRBJ1-1	TGTGCCAGCAGCTTACCTGACAGAAACGAAGCTTTCTTT	CASSLPDRNEAFF
.	.	TRBV7-8	TRBJ1-5	TGTGCCAGCAGCTTAAGCCGGCCGAGCCATCAGCCCCAGCATTTT	CASSLSRPSHQPQHF
TRBD2	.	TRBV5-1	TRBJ2-2	TGCGCCAGCAGCTGGACTAGCGGTAACACCGGGGAGCTGTTTTTT	CASSWTSGNTGELFF
.	.	TRBV21-1	TRBJ1-1	TGTGCCAGCAGCAATCGGGCCACTGAAGCTTTCTTT	CASSNRATEAFF
TRBD1	.	TRBV6-1	TRBJ2-2	TGTGCCAGCAGTGGCGGGACAGGGGGCACCGGGGAGCTGTTTTTT	CASSGGTGGTGELFF
TRBD1	few	TRBV5-1	TRBJ1-1	TGCGCCAGCAGCCCCGTGGACAGGGAGGCTGAAGCTTTCTTT	CASSPVDREAEAFF
.	.	TRBV27	TRBJ2-7	TGTGCCAGCAGTTTATCACCCGGCGGGAACTACGAGCAGTACTTC	CASSLSPGGNYEQYF
.	.	TRBV11-2	TRBJ2-7	TGTGCCAGCAGCTTAGTTGATGGACCCTACGAGCAGTACTTC	CASSLVDGPYEQYF
TRBD2	.	TRBV5-1	TRBJ2-1	TGCGCCAGCAGCTCTCTAGCGGGATCCTACAATGAGCAGTTCTTC	CASSSLAGSYNEQFF
.	.	TRBV5-1	TRBJ2-1	TGCGCCAGCAGCTTGGGTGGGGGAGTCCCTCCTTACAATGAGCAGTTCTTC	CASSLGGGVPPYNEQFF
.	.	TRBV4-2	TRBJ2-3	TGTGCCAGCAGCCAAGCCCCGCCTAGCACAGATACGCAGTATTTT	CASSQAPPSTDTQYF
.	.	TRBV11-2	TRBJ1-3	TGTGCCAGCAGCGCGAGTCGATTCACTGGAAACACCATATATTTT	CASSASRFTGNTIYF
.	.	TRBV7-9	TRBJ2-1	TGTGCCAGCAGCTTAAGGCAGGCCGCCTACAATGAGCAGTTCTTC	CASSLRQAAYNEQFF
.	.	TRBV30	TRBJ2-3	TGTGCCTGGAGTGTATCGCGGTCCCTTCGGGAGTTCCGAGATACGCAGTATTTT	CAWSVSRSLREFRDTQYF
.	.	TRBV18	TRBJ2-4	TGTGCCAGCTCACCGACCGGGTCTCTAGCCAAAAACATTCAGTACTTC	CASSPTGSLAKNIQYF
TRBD1	.	TRBV28	TRBJ1-5	TGTGCCAGCAGTTTAGACAGGGGGCGGGGTCAGCCCCAGCATTTT	CASSLDRGRGQPQHF
TRBD2	.	TRBV9	TRBJ2-6	TGTGCCAGCAGCGTGACTAGCCTCGGGGGGGCCAACGTCCTGACTTTC	CASSVTSLGGANVLTF
.	.	TRBV21-1	TRBJ2-1	TGTGCCAACAGCAAGCCGACTAAGATTGGGGAGCAGTTCTTC	CANSKPTKIGEQFF
.	.	TRBV4-1	TRBJ1-1	TGCGCCAGCAGCGAGTTTTCTGCAGGGACCACTGAAGCTTTCTTT	CASSEFSAGTTEAFF
.	.	TRBV7-7	TRBJ2-3	TGTGCCAGCAGCTTAACGGGGCCCACAGATACGCAGTATTTT	CASSLTGPTDTQYF
.	.	TRBV28	TRBJ1-2	TGTGCCAGCAGCCCCTACTATGGCTACACCTTC	CASSPYYGYTF
.	.	TRBV11-2	TRBJ1-2	TGTGCCAGCAGCTTAGTTCGAGGTGGCTATGGCTACACCTTC	CASSLVRGGYGYTF
TRBD1	.	TRBV5-1	TRBJ2-1	TGCGCCAGCAGTACACCACAGGGGGGCAATGAGCAGTTCTTC	CASSTPQGGNEQFF
.	few	TRBV5-1	TRBJ1-1	TGCGCCAGCAGCTTGGGCAGGGGAGAAACTGAAGCTTTCTTT	CASSLGRGETEAFF
.	.	TRBV18	TRBJ1-4	TGTGCCAGCTCACCTCGGGGCGATAATGAAAAACTGTTTTTT	CASSPRGDNEKLFF
TRBD2	.	TRBV7-2	TRBJ2-1	TGTGCCAGCAGCCTCCTGGGACTAGCGTCCAATGAGCAGTTCTTC	CASSLLGLASNEQFF
.	.	TRBV27	TRBJ2-2	TGTGCCAGCAGTTTGGGTTTGGACACCGGGGAGCTGTTTTTT	CASSLGLDTGELFF
TRBD1	.	TRBV6-1	TRBJ2-3	TGTGCCAGCATGAGGGGGCGAGGAGATACGCAGTATTTT	CASMRGRGDTQYF
.	.	TRBV6-5	TRBJ2-7	TGTGCCAGCAGTTACTCGAGGGGGGGGACCTACGAGCAGTACTTC	CASSYSRGGTYEQYF
.	.	TRBV7-8	TRBJ1-1	TGTGCCAGCAGCTTAGTCACGCGAGGGGGTGAAGCTTTCTTT	CASSLVTRGGEAFF